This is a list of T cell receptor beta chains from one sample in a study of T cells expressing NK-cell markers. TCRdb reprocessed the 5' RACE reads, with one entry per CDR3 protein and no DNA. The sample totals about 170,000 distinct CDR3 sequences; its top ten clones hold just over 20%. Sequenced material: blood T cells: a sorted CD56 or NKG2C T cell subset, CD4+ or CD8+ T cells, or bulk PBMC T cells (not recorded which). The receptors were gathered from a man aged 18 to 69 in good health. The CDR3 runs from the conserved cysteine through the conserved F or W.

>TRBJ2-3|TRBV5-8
CASSEQGLTPDTQYF
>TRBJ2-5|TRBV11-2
CASRGASGQTQYF
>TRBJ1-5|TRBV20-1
CSAQAGVFQPQHF
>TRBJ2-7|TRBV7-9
CASSPGTSGGVKYEQYF
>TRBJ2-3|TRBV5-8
CASSSGPVAGFTDTQYF
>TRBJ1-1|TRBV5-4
CASLKYEATEAFF
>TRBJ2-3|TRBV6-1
CASSPRAVVGGIDTQYF
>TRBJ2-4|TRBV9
CASSVGRGKNIQYF
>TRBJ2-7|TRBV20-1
CSVETGYYEQYF
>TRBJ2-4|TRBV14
CASSQGGRNIQYF
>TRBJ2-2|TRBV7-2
CASSSQGSGELFF